The clone carrying this TCR beta chain was picked up one time. Its antigen is unidentified. The data belong to a study of T cell responses to AZD1222 COVID-19 vaccine. Findings and caveats of the study: When two AZD1222 doses had been given, Spike-specific TCR breadth and depth rose. Reportedly, close to half of spike-specific TCRs are directed against unmutated variant regions.

The germline V gene has CDR1 LNHDA and CDR2 SQIVND (reference sequence). Trimming removed 6 bases at V and 2 bases at J, with 14 bases between. This CDR3 is built from 15 residues. Repertoires were generated with immunoSEQ multiplex PCR, while TCRdb's copy carries only in-frame clones and drops some. This sample has approximately 160,000 clones; around 93% occur once, and the top ten carry 4% to 5.5%. The input for sequencing was peripheral blood, taken on day 0 of AZD1222 vaccination. The receptor's source is an adult in good health. The rearrangement uses TRBV19 and TRBJ1-3; the D is unclear. The CDR3 sequence is CASRRTFGTGNTIYF. CDR3 in DNA: TGTGCCAGTAGAAGAACCTTCGGAACTGGAAACACCATATATTTT.